This is a list of T cell receptor beta chains from one sample in a study of OX40 agonist ivuxolimab in advanced cancers. TCRdb's table, derived via immunoSEQ multiplex PCR, lists solely in-frame clones and lacks some. The sample has around 53,000 clones; around 84% are singletons. The source material was CD4+ or CD8+ T cells sorted from blood, sampled in a trial of the OX40 agonist ivuxolimab. All receptors come from an adult with an advanced solid tumor such as melanoma, head and neck, liver or kidney cancer. The conserved cysteine and the conserved F or W are not part of the CDR3 here.

13	TRBV4-2	TRBJ2-1	ASSQRSGRDNEQF
13	TRBV6-1	TRBJ2-7	ASSEAGSGMNEQY
15	TRBV5-6	TRBJ2-7	ASSLGPPDRISYEQY
11	TRBV6-1	TRBJ2-2	ASGHQGLRELF
9	TRBV29-1	TRBJ2-5	SVPIQETQY
10	TRBV7-9	TRBJ1-1	ASSSGQDEAF
14	TRBV28	TRBJ2-7	ASSSPGTGSYYEQY
14	TRBV27	TRBJ2-3	ASSLSPGGEDNTQY
10	TRBV27	TRBJ2-7	ATRGLNYEQY
12	TRBV19	TRBJ1-5	ASRQRTSHQPQH
13	TRBV27	TRBJ2-7	ASSLSGGHRTEQY
10	TRBV28	TRBJ2-3	ASRGGPDTQY
9	TRBV18	TRBJ2-7	ASSPGGEQY
12	TRBV28	TRBJ1-2	ASTNPSGSHGYT
9	TRBV7-2	TRBJ1-3	ASSLKGTIY
14	TRBV4-2	TRBJ2-4	ASSQVEGVTKNIQY
11	TRBV7-2	TRBJ2-7	ASRLAGAGEQY
14	TRBV9	TRBJ2-3	ASSPWTRSSTDTQY
14	TRBV5-1	TRBJ2-1	ASSPTTSATYNEQF
10	TRBV30	TRBJ1-2	AWSRRARGYT
12	TRBV6-1	TRBJ1-2	ASSPYTGAPGYT
15	TRBV7-2	TRBJ1-3	ASSPSGWGNSGNTIY
13	TRBV27	TRBJ2-6	ASLPGFAGANVLT
9	TRBV5-1	TRBJ2-7	ASSFPYEQY
12	TRBV2	TRBJ2-7	ASSGASGYYEQY
12	TRBV5-1	TRBJ2-3	ASSFSPGTDTQY
13	TRBV6-5	TRBJ1-1	ASSSPGQMNTEAF
12	TRBV29-1	TRBJ2-3	SVGTSGPADTQY
14	TRBV4-2	TRBJ2-5	ASSQRRQGLGETQY
12	TRBV6-6	TRBJ2-3	ASSPWTTLDTQY
12	TRBV27	TRBJ2-7	ASARGGSSYEQY
12	TRBV6-1	TRBJ1-1	ASSGDRGDSEAF
12	TRBV7-9	TRBJ1-4	ASSPGRSNEKLF
10	TRBV28	TRBJ2-1	ASSLPRGLAF
9	TRBV28	TRBJ2-1	ASTLRERRF
10	TRBV29-1	TRBJ1-1	SVEPGGTEAF
13	TRBV30	TRBJ1-5	AWRQTGGNNQPQH
10	TRBV5-8	TRBJ1-2	ASSLASFGYT
15	TRBV5-4	TRBJ1-1	ASSLKNNRGAGTEAF
16	TRBV7-3	TRBJ2-3	ASSLTSGGGGNTDTQY
11	TRBV18	TRBJ2-7	ASSGRGAYEQY
12	TRBV14	TRBJ2-3	ASSQGTSADTQY
13	TRBV12-2	TRBJ2-3	ASRLPETFTDTQY
13	TRBV7-8	TRBJ1-6	ASSLTRQPNSPLH
12	TRBV6-5	TRBJ2-7	ASSYEPGTYEQY